This T cell receptor (beta chain) was recorded in a study of T-cell memory formation after mild COVID-19. Study as a whole: TCR clusters were largely donor specific.

This clonotype was seen only a few times. Its matching antigen is unknown. Whole-study findings and limits: A second wave expanding day 15 to 37 was CD4+-biased; contracting clones were balanced.

It was 5'RACE with constant-segment primers that produced the TCR alpha and TCR beta cDNA libraries, which carried sample barcodes and UMIs. TCRdb re-analysed the 5' RACE reads in MiXCR, keeping a single row per CDR3 protein. This sample yields about 130,000 distinct CDR3 sequences, of which 15% to 20% are seen a single time; roughly 5% belongs to the top ten. The source material was PBMCs or a T cell subset sorted from them (not recorded which). This clonotype originated in a man aged 18-30 years who had mild COVID-19 (a few samples of this study predate the infection). Cell type and time point are not known.

The CDR3 reads CASSQAGSHQETQYF. The CDR3, as DNA: TGCGCCAGCAGCCAAGCAGGCAGTCACCAAGAGACCCAGTACTTC. The rearrangement links TRBV4-1 to TRBJ2-5; D call uncertain. Trimming left V 1 base short and J 0 bases short, with 9 bases between. Per germline, CDR1 MGHRA and CDR2 YSYEKL. The CDR3 covers 15 residues.